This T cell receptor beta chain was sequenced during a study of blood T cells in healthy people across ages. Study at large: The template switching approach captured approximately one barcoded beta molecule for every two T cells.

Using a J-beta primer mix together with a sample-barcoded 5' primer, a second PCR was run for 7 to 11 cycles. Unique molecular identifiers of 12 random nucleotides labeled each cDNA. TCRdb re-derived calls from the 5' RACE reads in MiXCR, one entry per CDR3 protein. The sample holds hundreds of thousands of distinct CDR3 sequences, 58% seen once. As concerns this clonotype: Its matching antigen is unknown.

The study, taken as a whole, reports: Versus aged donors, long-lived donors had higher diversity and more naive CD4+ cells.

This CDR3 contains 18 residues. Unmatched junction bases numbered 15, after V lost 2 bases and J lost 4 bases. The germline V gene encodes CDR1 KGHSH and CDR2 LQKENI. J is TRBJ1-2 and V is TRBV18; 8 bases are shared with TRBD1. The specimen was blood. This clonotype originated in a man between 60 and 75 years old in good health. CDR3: CASSPNRAQGAGSYGYTF. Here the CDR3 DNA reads TGTGCCAGCTCACCAAACAGAGCCCAGGGGGCCGGTAGCTATGGCTACACCTTC. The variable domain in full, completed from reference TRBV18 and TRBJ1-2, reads NAGVMQNPRHLVRRRGQEARLRCSPMKGHSHVYWYRQLPEEGLKFMVYLQKENIIDESGMPKERFSAEFPKEGPSILRIQQVVRGDSAAYFCASSPNRAQGAGSYGYTFGSGTRLTVV.